This T cell receptor beta chain was obtained from a study of cytomegalovirus exposure and HLA in healthy donors. The CDR3 loop spans 13 amino acids. The V end was cut by 8 bases, the J end by 0 bases, with 7 bases between. CDR1 MNHEY and CDR2 SVGAGI come from the germline V gene. Researchers ran the PCR with 60 Vbeta and 13 Jbeta primers. Produced via immunoSEQ multiplex PCR; TCRdb's table is partial and in-frame only. The sample records around 180,000 clones, about 90% being singletons. This clone appeared once. Donors sampled were nominally healthy, though unrecorded immune exposures were likely. The receptor was derived from a girl under two years old in good health and CMV-seronegative. The gene calls are TRBV6-5 and TRBJ2-2; D unclear. Sequencing was done on a sample of PBMCs. As DNA, the CDR3 is TGTGCCAGCGGCGGTCCGAACACCGGGGAGCTGTTTTTT. It is translated as CASGGPNTGELFF.